Below are 30 T cell receptor beta chains sequenced from a single sample in a study of blood T cells in healthy people across ages. A sample-barcoded 5' primer and a J-beta primer mix were used in a second PCR of roughly 6 to 11 cycles. TCRdb re-called the 5' RACE reads through MiXCR, storing one row per CDR3 protein. Here the sample spans about 620,000 distinct CDR3 sequences, around 21% being singletons. Sequenced material: blood. The receptors come from a man between 65 and 79 years old in good health.

As regards this clonotype: One junction end does not reproduce the germline sequence, and a read error may be involved. V gene TRBV6-5 combines with J gene TRBJ2-5; 7 bases fit TRBD2. The tail of the sequence fits TRBJ2-1 better, so the J call may be wrong. The CDR3 spans 15 residues. Germline assignment: CDR1 MNHEY and CDR2 SVGAGI. For the CDR3, the DNA is TGTACCAGCAGTTACGGCGGGAGCGCGACGCGTGAGCAGTTCTTC. It yields the protein CTSSYGGSATREQFF.

The J gene is TRBJ1-4, the V gene TRBV20-1; no clear D. This CDR3 is 15 amino acids long. Trimming took off 0 bases at V and 8 bases at J, with 16 bases between the two ends. Germline V lookup: CDR1 DFQATT, CDR2 SNEGSKA (reference sequence). CDR3 DNA: TGCAGTGCTAGAGATCCCAGCGGGCCCGGCGAAAAACTGTTTTTT. It is translated as CSARDPSGPGEKLFF.

This clonotype occurred a few times. The rearrangement links TRBV12-3 or TRBV12-4 to TRBJ2-1; D could derive from TRBD1 or TRBD2 (6 bases each). The CDR3 is 14 amino acids. V lost 8 bases, J lost 8 bases, and 19 bases lay in between. The CDR3 DNA reads as TGTGCCAGCTTTGGTGGACTCGGGGGCCATGAGCAGTTCTTC. Translation gives CASFGGLGGHEQFF.

In the case of this clonotype: One end of the junction varies from germline; a read error may be responsible. The DNA of the CDR3 is TGCGCCAGCAGCCAAGAGTTAAGGGGGCGGGGGAATGAGCAGTTCTTT. This encodes CASSQELRGRGNEQFF. The chain uses TRBV4-1 and TRBJ2-1; either TRBD1 or TRBD2 may supply D (7 bases each). The V gene's germline CDR1 is MGHRA and CDR2 YSYEKL. The CDR3 is made up of 16 amino acids.

The chain is built from TRBV5-5 and TRBJ2-1; D is unresolved. V lost 0 bases, J lost 7 bases, and 14 bases lay in between. Germline lookup yields CDR1 SGHKS and CDR2 YYEKEE (reference sequence). The CDR3 totals 15 residues. The CDR3 region has the DNA TGTGCCAGCAGCTTGGAGCTTGAGGTTATAAATGAGCAGTTCTTC. It is translated as CASSLELEVINEQFF.

This clonotype was seen a few times. Germline and junction disagree at one end, which may indicate a read error. The J gene is TRBJ2-3, the V gene TRBV20-1; TRBD2 agrees at 14 bases. Germline CDR1 DFQATT, CDR2 SNEGSKA (reference sequence). The CDR3 is made up of 15 amino acids. The CDR3 DNA sequence: TGCAGTGCCACGGGACTAGCGGGGGTCACAGATACGCAGTGTTTT. Translated: CSATGLAGVTDTQCF.

This clonotype was found a few times. The CDR3 region has the DNA TGTGCCAGCAGCTCGGACAGCTCTGGAAACACCATATATTTT. Translated: CASSSDSSGNTIYF. The J gene is TRBJ1-3, the V gene TRBV28, with D possibly matching TRBD1 (6 bases). V lost 6 bases to trimming and J lost 0 bases, with 9 bases between them. This CDR3 is 14 amino acids long. Germline values: CDR1 MDHEN, CDR2 SYDVKM.

A few counts support this clonotype. This chain uses TRBV20-1 with TRBJ2-5; 8 positions match TRBD2. CDR1 DFQATT and CDR2 SNEGSKA come from the germline V gene (reference sequence). Unmatched junction bases numbered 8, after V lost 0 bases and J lost 2 bases. This CDR3 is built from 16 residues. CDR3 protein: CSARDQIAGLQETQYF. CDR3 bases: TGCAGTGCTAGAGATCAGATAGCGGGATTGCAAGAGACCCAGTACTTC.

The chain is built from TRBV7-8 and TRBJ2-5, with D uncertain. Germline lookup yields CDR1 SGHVS and CDR2 FQNEAQ. V lost 2 bases, J lost 3 bases, and 19 bases lay in between. The CDR3 length is 17 residues. CDR3 region: CASSLPGMILIEETQYF. In DNA, the CDR3 is TGTGCCAGCAGCTTACCGGGTATGATACTAATCGAAGAGACCCAGTACTTC.

This clonotype turned up a few times. The rearrangement links TRBV9 to TRBJ2-7; D is possibly TRBD1 (5 bases). The CDR3 has 13 residues. V was pared by 0 bases and J by 9 bases, with 13 bases between. Per germline, CDR1 SGDLS and CDR2 YYNGEE. CDR3 protein: CASSVGFREGQYF. DNA of the CDR3: TGTGCCAGCAGCGTAGGTTTCAGGGAAGGGCAGTACTTC.

This clonotype has just a few counts. The chain is built from TRBV29-1 and TRBJ1-1, with a possible D match to TRBD1 (6 bases). The CDR3 extends over 13 amino acids. With 5 bases removed from V and 4 bases from J, the gap between germline ends came to 14 bases. Looked up from germline, CDR1 is SQVTM and CDR2 is ANQGSEA. The CDR3 reads CSVKQGGGTEAFF. The CDR3 coding sequence is TGCAGCGTTAAACAGGGTGGAGGCACTGAAGCTTTCTTT.

This clonotype was detected only a few times. The chain has TRBV14 and TRBJ2-2; 9 nucleotides agree with TRBD1. Per the germline V gene, CDR1 is SGHDN and CDR2 is FVKESK. The V segment lost 0 bases and the J segment 0 bases; nucleotides outside the gene matches: 2. There are 17 residues in the CDR3. The chain's CDR3 is CASSQDRDRANTGELFF. The CDR3 DNA reads TGTGCCAGCAGCCAAGATCGGGACAGGGCGAACACCGGGGAGCTGTTTTTT.

This clonotype occurred a few times. The V and J genes are TRBV11-2 and TRBJ2-2, with unresolved D. The CDR3 totals 14 residues. CDR1 SGHAT and CDR2 FQNNGV come from the germline V gene. V lost 4 bases and J lost 7, with 13 bases in between. This CDR3 reads CASSSYRSFGELFF. The CDR3 DNA follows: TGTGCCAGCAGCTCCTACCGTTCTTTCGGGGAGCTGTTTTTT.

For the CDR3, the DNA is TGCGCCAGCAGCTCGGGGGCCCTCCAAGAGACCCAGTACTTC. Translating gives CASSSGALQETQYF. V gene TRBV5-1 combines with J gene TRBJ2-5; TRBD1 or TRBD2 may be the D gene (6 bases each). The CDR3 covers 14 residues. V was pared by 3 bases and J by 1 base, with 10 bases between. CDR1 SGHRS and CDR2 YFSETQ come from the germline V gene. Full variable domain (missing parts from reference TRBV5-1 and TRBJ2-5): KAGVTQTPRYLIKTRGQQVTLSCSPISGHRSVSWYQQTPGQGLQFLFEYFSETQRNKGNFPGRFSGRQFSNSRSEMNVSTLELGDSALYLCASSSGALQETQYFGPGTRLLVL.

The sample holds a few counts of this clonotype. The chain has TRBV20-1 and TRBJ2-1; perhaps D is TRBD1 or TRBD2 (6 bases each). The V and J ends lost 6 bases and 4 bases respectively, with 16 bases between them. The CDR3 contains 14 residues. In germline, CDR1 is DFQATT, CDR2 SNEGSKA (reference sequence). CDR3 amino acids: CSATPRGAYNEQFF. The CDR3 DNA sequence: TGCAGTGCCACTCCAAGGGGGGCGTACAATGAGCAGTTCTTC.

The chain recombines TRBV20-1 with TRBJ2-5; no definite D call. The V and J ends lost 0 bases and 1 base respectively, with 9 bases between them. CDR3 length: 14 amino acids. The germline gives CDR1 DFQATT, CDR2 SNEGSKA (reference sequence). CDR3 nucleotides: TGCAGTGCTAGAGAGGGCCAAACCCAAGAGACCCAGTACTTC. This gives the protein CSAREGQTQETQYF.

The chain employs TRBV10-2 and TRBJ2-7; D is possibly TRBD1 (6 bases). Per the germline V gene, CDR1 is WSHSY and CDR2 is SAAADI. The germline V and J ends were trimmed by 10 bases and 3 bases, with 13 bases remaining between them. The CDR3 is made up of 12 amino acids. DNA for the CDR3: TGCGCCACCCGGGACACTTACTACGAGCAGTACTTC. Translating gives CATRDTYYEQYF.

This clonotype was seen only a few times. This chain uses TRBV12-3 or TRBV12-4 with TRBJ2-1, with 7 bases fitting TRBD2. After removal of 3 bases from V and 6 bases from J, the junction contained 5 bases not matched to a gene. The CDR3 is made up of 14 amino acids. CDR3: CASSLGLAANEQFF. CDR3 in DNA: TGTGCCAGCAGTTTGGGGCTAGCGGCCAATGAGCAGTTCTTC.

This clonotype came up a few times. The chain employs TRBV2 and TRBJ1-2, with D unresolved. The CDR3 extends over 14 amino acids. Per the germline V gene, CDR1 is SNHLY and CDR2 is FYNNEI. The V end was cut by 6 bases, the J end by 7 bases, with 18 bases between. CDR3 bases: TGTGCCAGCAGGGACGCGGGAAGGGTTGGTGGCTACACCTTC. Its translation: CASRDAGRVGGYTF.

This clonotype has more than one count but fewer than ten. The chain employs TRBV6-5 and TRBJ1-1; D possibly corresponds to TRBD1 (5 bases). From germline, CDR1 is MNHEY and CDR2 SVGAGI. The CDR3 loop spans 12 amino acids. V was cut by 4 bases and J by 5 bases, with 8 bases left in between. This chain's CDR3 is CASSSRVTEAFF. CDR3 DNA: TGTGCCAGCAGTTCCAGGGTTACTGAAGCTTTCTTT.

The chain uses TRBV9 and TRBJ2-4; 11 bases align to TRBD1. The CDR3 has 14 residues. Germline CDR1 reads SGDLS; CDR2 reads YYNGEE. Germline trimming cut 4 bases from V and 6 bases from J; bases unmatched to any gene: 3. Here the CDR3 DNA reads TGTGCCAGCAGCAAGGGACAGGGGGTAAACATTCAGTACTTC. Translated, it gives CASSKGQGVNIQYF.

V gene TRBV9 combines with J gene TRBJ2-5; a possible D gene is TRBD1 (5 bases). The J call is in doubt because the DNA end fits TRBJ2-7 better. The V gene's germline CDR1 is SGDLS and CDR2 YYNGEE. The CDR3 consists of 15 residues. The CDR3 region is CASSATAGMTYEQYF. The CDR3 DNA follows: TGTGCCAGCAGCGCCACGGCAGGGATGACCTACGAGCAGTACTTC.

The J gene is TRBJ1-2, the V gene TRBV20-1, with a possible D match to TRBD1 (5 bases). Per the germline V gene, CDR1 is DFQATT and CDR2 is SNEGSKA (reference sequence). The CDR3 totals 15 residues. V lost 5 bases and J lost 4, with 20 bases in between. In DNA form, the CDR3 reads TGCAGTGCTCCACTTATAGGGGCAGACGTCTATGGCTACACCTTC. Protein sequence: CSAPLIGADVYGYTF.

The rearrangement uses TRBV28 and TRBJ2-7; possibly TRBD1 for D (5 bases). Germline V lookup: CDR1 MDHEN, CDR2 SYDVKM. The CDR3 has 15 residues. V lost 3 bases to trimming and J lost 7 bases, with 19 bases between them. The CDR3 sequence: CASSFPLGQVREQYF. In DNA, the CDR3 is TGTGCCAGCAGTTTCCCCCTTGGACAAGTGAGGGAGCAGTACTTC.

This clonotype was observed a few times. This may arise from a read error, as a much more abundant clone is one base away. The chain links TRBV20-1 to TRBJ1-1; D gene unclear. The CDR3 loop spans 13 amino acids. V was pared by 3 bases and J by 5 bases, with 13 bases between. Looked up from germline, CDR1 is DFQATT and CDR2 is SNEGSKA (reference sequence). Here the CDR3 DNA reads TGCAGTGCTAGGATGAGGCGAGGGACTGAAGCTTTCTTT. The encoded protein is CSARMRRGTEAFF.

J is TRBJ1-1 and V is TRBV20-1, with D possibly matching TRBD1 (5 bases). The CDR3 loop spans 12 amino acids. V lost 5 bases, J lost 2 bases, and 9 bases lay in between. Germline V gene lookup returns CDR1 DFQATT and CDR2 SNEGSKA (reference sequence). In DNA, the CDR3 is TGCAGTGCTTATGACAGAAACACTGAAGCTTTCTTT. Translated: CSAYDRNTEAFF.

This clonotype was picked up a small number of times. V and J are TRBV5-1 and TRBJ2-1, with TRBD1 identical over 7 bases. Germline CDR1 SGHRS, CDR2 YFSETQ. The CDR3 has 15 residues. With 0 bases clipped from V and 4 bases from J, the junction kept 4 bases outside the gene matches. The CDR3 DNA reads as TGCGCCAGCAGCTTGGCTGGGGACAGATACAATGAGCAGTTCTTC. It translates to CASSLAGDRYNEQFF.

A remark on this clonotype: A much larger clone differs from this one at a single base, so this may be a read error. This chain uses TRBV4-1 with TRBJ2-1; D might be TRBD1 or TRBD2, each matching 5 bases. Germline CDR1 MGHRA, CDR2 YSYEKL. The CDR3 runs 15 residues. Trimming pared 1 base from V and 7 bases from J, leaving 14 bases between. CDR3 coding DNA: TGCGCCAGCAGCCAAGGGACACGGGGATATAATGAGCAGTTCTTC. Translated: CASSQGTRGYNEQFF.

This clonotype was counted a few times. V and J are TRBV7-9 and TRBJ2-2; TRBD1 is a possible D gene (6 bases). This CDR3 contains 16 residues. Germline assignment: CDR1 SEHNR and CDR2 FQNEAQ (reference sequence). Between the trimmed V and J ends, which lost 4 bases and 6 bases, there was a span of 18 bases. The CDR3 loop is CASSSPDRFRAGELFF. CDR3 DNA: TGTGCCAGCAGCTCGCCGGACAGATTTAGGGCCGGGGAGCTGTTTTTT.

The chain joins TRBV12-3 or TRBV12-4 to TRBJ1-3; D unclear. The CDR3 runs 15 residues. V was cut by 2 bases and J by 2 bases, with 10 bases left in between. The DNA of the CDR3 is TGTGCCAGCAGTTTACCACTCCACACTGGAAACACCATATATTTT. Translation: CASSLPLHTGNTIYF.